Presented here are 14 T cell receptor beta chains from one specimen sequenced in a study of memory CD4+ T cells and cytomegalovirus serostatus. Assay used: immunoSEQ multiplex PCR; TCRdb lists only in-frame clones, some missing. The sample consists of approximately 65,000 clones, approximately 71% of them appearing once. Single viable CD3+CD4+CD8-CD45RO+ cells were sorted as the memory CD4+ T cells. Sequencing used memory CD4+ T cells from blood. The receptors come from an adult in good health and CMV-seronegative.

Of note for this clone: A junction end diverges from the germline sequence, so it may reflect a read error. V and J are TRBV11-3 and TRBJ1-1; D ambiguous. The CDR3 is 13 residues long. Germline V CDR1 and CDR2: SGHNT, YENEEA. This CDR3 is CASSLGRVTEAFF. The CDR3 DNA follows: TGTGCCAGCAGTTTAGGAAGGGTTACTGAAGCTTTCTTT.

The CDR3 region has the DNA TGTGCCAGCGCGCAGGGGTCGTACGAGCAGTACTTC. Its translation: CASAQGSYEQYF. This rearrangement joins TRBV2 to TRBJ2-7, with a possible D match to TRBD1 (6 bases). Germline CDR1 is SNHLY and CDR2 is FYNNEI. CDR3 length: 12 residues. Trimming cost V 8 bases and J 4 bases, with 12 bases left between them.

The chain employs TRBV7-2 and TRBJ1-2; D is unresolved. In germline, CDR1 is SGHTA, CDR2 FQGNSA. V was cut by 5 bases and J by 4 bases, with 11 bases left in between. The CDR3 is made up of 13 amino acids. This chain's CDR3 is CASSNGIGYGYTF. The CDR3 DNA is TGTGCCAGCAGCAATGGGATCGGCTATGGCTACACCTTC. The full variable domain, completed using reference TRBV7-2 and TRBJ1-2, is GAGVSQSPSNKVTEKGKDVELRCDPISGHTALYWYRQSLGQGLEFLIYFQGNSAPDKSGLPSDRFSAERTGGSVSTLTIQRTQQEDSAVYLCASSNGIGYGYTFGSGTRLTVV.

V gene TRBV7-2 combines with J gene TRBJ1-5; the D gene is possibly TRBD1 (5 bases). The CDR3 loop spans 14 amino acids. V lost 3 bases, J lost 6 bases, and 12 bases lay in between. CDR1 is SGHTA, CDR2 FQGNSA, per germline. The CDR3 nucleotides read TGTGCCAGCAGCTTGGTTTGGGGGGGTCAGCCCCAGCATTTT. Protein sequence: CASSLVWGGQPQHF.

This rearrangement joins TRBV5-1 to TRBJ2-3, with 8 nucleotides matching TRBD2. CDR1 is SGHRS, CDR2 YFSETQ, per germline. CDR3 length: 15 amino acids. The V and J ends lost 3 bases and 5 bases, in that order; junction bases with no gene match: 8. The CDR3 sequence: CASSSRGGTGDTQYF. CDR3 bases: TGCGCCAGCAGCTCTCGCGGGGGGACGGGAGATACGCAGTATTTT.

The V call is TRBV2, the J call TRBJ1-2; 8 nucleotides match TRBD1. CDR3 length: 16 residues. Per the germline V gene, CDR1 is SNHLY and CDR2 is FYNNEI. The trim removed 1 base at V and 4 bases at J, leaving 8 bases unmatched. CDR3 region: CASSEGWTGSGYGYTF. The CDR3, as DNA: TGTGCCAGCAGTGAAGGATGGACAGGGAGCGGCTATGGCTACACCTTC.

V usage is TRBV10-3 and J usage is TRBJ2-7; D tentatively reads TRBD1 or TRBD2 (5 bases each). V lost 6 bases to trimming and J lost 4 bases, with 16 bases between them. The CDR3 is made up of 14 amino acids. The germline CDR1 and CDR2 sequences are ENHRY and SYGVKD. Here the CDR3 DNA reads TGTGCCATCAGCCTGGGAGACAGTGGTTACGAGCAGTACTTC. It specifies CAISLGDSGYEQYF.

For the CDR3, the DNA is TGTGCCAGCAGCGAGAGGCCCTTTCTCTCTGGAAACACCATATATTTT. Protein: CASSERPFLSGNTIYF. The chain links TRBV9 to TRBJ1-3; D uncertain. Trimming cost V 3 bases and J 0 bases, with 13 bases left between them. This CDR3 spans 16 amino acids. CDR1 and CDR2 from the germline V gene are SGDLS and YYNGEE.

The CDR3 here is CAWMGASGAYNEQFF. CDR3 nucleotide sequence: TGTGCCTGGATGGGGGCTAGCGGAGCCTACAATGAGCAGTTCTTC. This chain connects TRBV30 to TRBJ2-1; TRBD2 is a possible D gene (7 bases). The CDR3 runs 15 residues. The germline V gene encodes CDR1 GTSNPN and CDR2 SVGIG (reference sequence). Trimming cost V 4 bases and J 2 bases, with 15 bases left between them.

CDR3 DNA sequence: TGTGCCAGCAGCTCGGGACAGGGGGTAACTCCTTACAATGAGCAGTTCTTC. Translating it yields CASSSGQGVTPYNEQFF. V and J are TRBV11-3 and TRBJ2-1; 11 bases line up with TRBD1. The CDR3 is made up of 17 amino acids. Germline assignment: CDR1 SGHNT and CDR2 YENEEA. V gave up 4 bases and J gave up 4 bases; unmatched junction bases: 9.

V and J are TRBV30 and TRBJ2-2; a possible D gene is TRBD1 (6 bases). The CDR3 totals 14 residues. Germline V gene data show CDR1 as GTSNPN and CDR2 as SVGIG (reference sequence). Trimming removed 5 bases from V and 5 bases from J, with 15 bases in between. The CDR3 is CAWAPTGITGELFF. The CDR3 bases are TGTGCCTGGGCCCCTACAGGGATAACCGGGGAGCTGTTTTTT.

This clone was seen just once. V and J are TRBV18 and TRBJ1-4; 7 positions agree with TRBD1. The CDR3 length is 14 residues. The V segment lost 3 bases and the J segment 8 bases; nucleotides outside the gene matches: 6. Germline V gene lookup returns CDR1 KGHSH and CDR2 LQKENI. CDR3 amino acids: CASSPTRGEEKLFF. The CDR3 coding sequence is TGTGCCAGCTCACCGACCAGGGGGGAAGAAAAACTGTTTTTT.

The chain couples TRBV7-2 to TRBJ2-7; no definite D call. The CDR3 is 15 amino acids. V gave up 1 base and J gave up 2 bases, with 12 bases separating them. CDR1 and CDR2 (germline): SGHTA, FQGNSA. CDR3: CASSLGLDLPYEQYF. CDR3 in DNA: TGTGCCAGCAGCTTAGGTTTGGACCTCCCCTACGAGCAGTACTTC.

The chain carries TRBV2 and TRBJ2-7; the D gene is possibly TRBD2 (6 bases). The CDR3 is made up of 14 amino acids. Germline CDR1 and CDR2: SNHLY and FYNNEI. Trimming took off 6 bases at V and 6 bases at J, with 18 bases between the two ends. This CDR3 reads CASRLLGSSFEQYF. The CDR3 region has the DNA TGTGCCAGCAGATTACTCGGGAGTAGTTTCGAGCAGTACTTC.